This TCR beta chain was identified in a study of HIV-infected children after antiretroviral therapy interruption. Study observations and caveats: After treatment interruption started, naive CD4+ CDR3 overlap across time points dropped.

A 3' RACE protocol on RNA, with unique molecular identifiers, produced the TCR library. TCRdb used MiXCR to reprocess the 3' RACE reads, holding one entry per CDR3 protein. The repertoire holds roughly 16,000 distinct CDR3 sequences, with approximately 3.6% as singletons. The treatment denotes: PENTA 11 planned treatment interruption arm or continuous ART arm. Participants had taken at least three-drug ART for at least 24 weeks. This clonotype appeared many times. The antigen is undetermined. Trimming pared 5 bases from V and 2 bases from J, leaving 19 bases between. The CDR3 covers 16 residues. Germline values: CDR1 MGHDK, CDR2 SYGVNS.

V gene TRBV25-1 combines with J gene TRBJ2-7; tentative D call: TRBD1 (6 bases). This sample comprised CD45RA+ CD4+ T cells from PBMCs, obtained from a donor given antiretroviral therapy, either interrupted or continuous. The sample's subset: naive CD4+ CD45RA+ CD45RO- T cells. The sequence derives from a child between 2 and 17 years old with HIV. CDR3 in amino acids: CASSHTGSGSPYEQYF. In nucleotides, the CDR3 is TGTGCCAGCAGTCACACAGGGAGCGGAAGCCCCTACGAGCAGTACTTC.